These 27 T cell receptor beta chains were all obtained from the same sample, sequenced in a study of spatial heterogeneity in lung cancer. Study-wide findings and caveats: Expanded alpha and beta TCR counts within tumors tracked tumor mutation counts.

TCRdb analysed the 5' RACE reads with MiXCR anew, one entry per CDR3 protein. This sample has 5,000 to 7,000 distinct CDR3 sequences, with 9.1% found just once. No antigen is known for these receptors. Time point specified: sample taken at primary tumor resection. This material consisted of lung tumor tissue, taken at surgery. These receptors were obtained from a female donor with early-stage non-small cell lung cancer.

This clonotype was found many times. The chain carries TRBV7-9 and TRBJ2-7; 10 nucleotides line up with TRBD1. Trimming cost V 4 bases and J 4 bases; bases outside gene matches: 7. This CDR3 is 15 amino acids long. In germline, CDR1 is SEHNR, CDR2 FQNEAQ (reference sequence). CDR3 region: CASSSDRGLRYEQYF. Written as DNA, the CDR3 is TGTGCCAGCAGCTCTGACAGGGGGCTACGTTACGAGCAGTACTTC.

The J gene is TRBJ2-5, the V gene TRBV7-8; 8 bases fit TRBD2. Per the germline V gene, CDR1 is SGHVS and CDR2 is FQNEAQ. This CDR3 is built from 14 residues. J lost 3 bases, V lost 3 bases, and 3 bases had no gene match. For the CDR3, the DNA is TGTGCCAGCAGCTTTACTAGCGGAGAAGAGACCCAGTACTTC. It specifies CASSFTSGEETQYF.

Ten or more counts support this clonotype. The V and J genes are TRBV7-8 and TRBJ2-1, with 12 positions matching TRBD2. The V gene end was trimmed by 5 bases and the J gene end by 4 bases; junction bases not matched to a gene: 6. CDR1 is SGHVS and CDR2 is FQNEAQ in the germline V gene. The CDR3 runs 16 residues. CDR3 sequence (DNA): TGTGCCAGCAGCCAGAGAGGGACTAGCGGGTACAATGAGCAGTTCTTC. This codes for CASSQRGTSGYNEQFF.

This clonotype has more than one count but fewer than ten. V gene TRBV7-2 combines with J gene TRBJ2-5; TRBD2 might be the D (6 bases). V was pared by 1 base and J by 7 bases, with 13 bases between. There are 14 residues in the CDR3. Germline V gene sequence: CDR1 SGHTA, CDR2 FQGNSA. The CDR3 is CASSLELAGGTQYF. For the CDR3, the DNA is TGTGCCAGCAGCTTAGAACTAGCCGGTGGGACCCAGTACTTC.

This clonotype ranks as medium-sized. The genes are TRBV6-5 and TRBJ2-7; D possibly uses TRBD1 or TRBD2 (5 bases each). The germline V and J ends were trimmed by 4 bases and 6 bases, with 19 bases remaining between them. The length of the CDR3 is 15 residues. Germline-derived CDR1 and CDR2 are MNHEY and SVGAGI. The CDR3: CASSSSGRGKGEQYF. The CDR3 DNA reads TGTGCCAGCAGTTCCTCGGGAAGGGGTAAGGGCGAGCAGTACTTC.

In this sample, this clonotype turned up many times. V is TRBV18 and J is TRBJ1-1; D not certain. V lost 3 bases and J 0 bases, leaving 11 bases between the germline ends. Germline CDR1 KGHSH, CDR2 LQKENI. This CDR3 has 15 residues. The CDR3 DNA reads TGTGCCAGCTCACCGGGAGTGACAATGAACACTGAAGCTTTCTTT. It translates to CASSPGVTMNTEAFF.

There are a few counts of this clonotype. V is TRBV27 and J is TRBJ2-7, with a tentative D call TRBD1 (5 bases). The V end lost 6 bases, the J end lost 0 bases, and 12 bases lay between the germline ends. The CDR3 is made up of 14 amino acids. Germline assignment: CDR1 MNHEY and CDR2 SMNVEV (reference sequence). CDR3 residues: CASSHQGSSYEQYF. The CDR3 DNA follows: TGTGCCAGCAGCCATCAGGGAAGCTCCTACGAGCAGTACTTC.

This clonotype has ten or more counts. CDR3 bases: TGTGCCAGCAGCCCCTGGACAGTCGCTGAAGCTTTCTTT. Translation gives CASSPWTVAEAFF. The chain employs TRBV11-2 and TRBJ1-1, with D tentatively TRBD1 (6 bases). Germline values: CDR1 SGHAT, CDR2 FQNNGV. The V gene lost 5 bases and the J gene lost 6 bases, with 13 bases spanning the gap. The CDR3 runs to 13 residues. Full variable domain (remainder filled in from reference TRBV11-2 and TRBJ1-1): EAGVAQSPRYKIIEKRQSVAFWCNPISGHATLYWYQQILGQGPKLLIQFQNNGVVDDSQLPKDRFSAERLKGVDSTLKIQPAKLEDSAVYLCASSPWTVAEAFFGQGTRLTVV.

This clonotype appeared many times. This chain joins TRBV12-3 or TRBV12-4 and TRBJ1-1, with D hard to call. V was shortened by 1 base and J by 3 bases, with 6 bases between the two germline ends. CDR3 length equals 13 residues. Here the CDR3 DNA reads TGTGCCAGCAGTTTAGAGGACTACACTGAAGCTTTCTTT. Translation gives CASSLEDYTEAFF.

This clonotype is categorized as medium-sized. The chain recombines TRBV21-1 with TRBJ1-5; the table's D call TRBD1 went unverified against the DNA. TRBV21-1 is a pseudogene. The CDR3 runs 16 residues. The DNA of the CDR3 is TGTGCCAGCAGCAAGGATCTAGGACACCGCAATCAGCCCCAGCATTTT. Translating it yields CASSKDLGHRNQPQHF.

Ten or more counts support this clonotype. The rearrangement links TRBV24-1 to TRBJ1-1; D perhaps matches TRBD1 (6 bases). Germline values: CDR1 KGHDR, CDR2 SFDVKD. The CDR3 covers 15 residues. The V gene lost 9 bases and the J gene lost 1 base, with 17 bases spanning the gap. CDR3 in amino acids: CATSGAGASNTEAFF. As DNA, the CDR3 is TGTGCCACCTCTGGGGCAGGGGCATCGAACACTGAAGCTTTCTTT.

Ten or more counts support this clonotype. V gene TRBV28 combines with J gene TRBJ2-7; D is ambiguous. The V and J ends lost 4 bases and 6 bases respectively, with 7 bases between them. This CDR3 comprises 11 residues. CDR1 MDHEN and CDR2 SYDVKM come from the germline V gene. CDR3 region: CASSYLAEQYF. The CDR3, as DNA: TGTGCCAGCAGTTACCTGGCCGAGCAGTACTTC. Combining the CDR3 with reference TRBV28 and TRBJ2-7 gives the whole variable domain DVKVTQSSRYLVKRTGEKVFLECVQDMDHENMFWYRQDPGLGLRLIYFSYDVKMKEKGDIPEGYSVSREKKERFSLILESASTNQTSMYLCASSYLAEQYFGPGTRLTVT.

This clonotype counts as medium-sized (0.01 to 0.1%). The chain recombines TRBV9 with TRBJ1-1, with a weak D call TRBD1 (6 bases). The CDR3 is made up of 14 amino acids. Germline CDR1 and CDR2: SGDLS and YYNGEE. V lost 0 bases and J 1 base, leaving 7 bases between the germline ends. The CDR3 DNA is TGTGCCAGCAGCGTAGTGGGACAGAACACTGAAGCTTTCTTT. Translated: CASSVVGQNTEAFF.

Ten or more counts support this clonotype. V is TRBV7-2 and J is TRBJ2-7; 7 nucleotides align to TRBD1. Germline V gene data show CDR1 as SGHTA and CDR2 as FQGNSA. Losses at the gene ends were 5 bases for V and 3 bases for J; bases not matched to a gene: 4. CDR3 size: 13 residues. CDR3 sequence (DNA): TGTGCCAGCAGCCAGGACAGGTTCTACGAGCAGTACTTC. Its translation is CASSQDRFYEQYF.

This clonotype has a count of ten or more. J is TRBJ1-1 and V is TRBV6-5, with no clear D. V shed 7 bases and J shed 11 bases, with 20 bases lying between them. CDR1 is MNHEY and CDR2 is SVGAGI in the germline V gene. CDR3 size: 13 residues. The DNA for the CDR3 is TGTGCCAGCACGACCTTATCTCTTGAAGTGGCTTTCTTT. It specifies CASTTLSLEVAFF.

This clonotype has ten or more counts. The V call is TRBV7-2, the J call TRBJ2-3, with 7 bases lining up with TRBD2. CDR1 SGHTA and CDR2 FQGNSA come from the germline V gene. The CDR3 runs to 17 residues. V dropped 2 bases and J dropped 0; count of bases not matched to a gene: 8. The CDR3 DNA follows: TGTGCCAGCAGCTTAAATCGGGGGGTTACGAGCACAGATACGCAGTATTTT. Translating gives CASSLNRGVTSTDTQYF.

The chain's CDR3 is CASRQGQETQYF. DNA of the CDR3: TGTGCCAGCCGACAGGGGCAAGAGACCCAGTACTTC. This chain connects TRBV12-3 or TRBV12-4 to TRBJ2-5, with TRBD1 matching over 8 bases. V trimming: 8 bases; J trimming: 2 bases; junction bases outside the gene matches: 1. This CDR3 has 12 residues.

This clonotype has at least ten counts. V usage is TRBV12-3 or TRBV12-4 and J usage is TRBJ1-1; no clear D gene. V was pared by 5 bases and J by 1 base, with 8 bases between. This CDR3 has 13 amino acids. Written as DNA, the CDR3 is TGTGCCAGCAGTATAACTCCGAACACTGAAGCTTTCTTT. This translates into CASSITPNTEAFF.

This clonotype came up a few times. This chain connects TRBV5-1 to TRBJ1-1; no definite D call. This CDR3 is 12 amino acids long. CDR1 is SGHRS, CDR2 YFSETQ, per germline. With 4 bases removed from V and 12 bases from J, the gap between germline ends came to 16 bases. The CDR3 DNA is TGCGCCAGCAGCCAAGCATTAGACCGGCCTTTCTTT. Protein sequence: CASSQALDRPFF. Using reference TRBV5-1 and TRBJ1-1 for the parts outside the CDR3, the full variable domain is KAGVTQTPRYLIKTRGQQVTLSCSPISGHRSVSWYQQTPGQGLQFLFEYFSETQRNKGNFPGRFSGRQFSNSRSEMNVSTLELGDSALYLCASSQALDRPFFGQGTRLTVV.

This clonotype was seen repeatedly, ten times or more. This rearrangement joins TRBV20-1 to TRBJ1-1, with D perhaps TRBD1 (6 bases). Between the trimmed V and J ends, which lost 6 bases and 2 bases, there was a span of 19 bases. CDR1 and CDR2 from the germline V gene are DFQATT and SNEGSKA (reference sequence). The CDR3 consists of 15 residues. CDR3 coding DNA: TGCAGTGCCCTCCCCACTGGGGGCTATAACACTGAAGCTTTCTTT. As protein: CSALPTGGYNTEAFF.

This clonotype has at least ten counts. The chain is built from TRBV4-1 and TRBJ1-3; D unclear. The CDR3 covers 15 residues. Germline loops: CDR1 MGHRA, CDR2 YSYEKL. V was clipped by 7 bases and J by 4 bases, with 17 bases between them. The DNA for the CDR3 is TGCGCCAGCAAACTGGACCTGGCAGGCGGAAACACCATATATTTT. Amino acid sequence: CASKLDLAGGNTIYF.

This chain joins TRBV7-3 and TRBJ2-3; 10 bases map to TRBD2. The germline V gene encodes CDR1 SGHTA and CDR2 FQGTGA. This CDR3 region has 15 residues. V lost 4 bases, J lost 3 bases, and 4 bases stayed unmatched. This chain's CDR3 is CASSSGLATTDTQYF. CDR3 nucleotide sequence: TGTGCCAGCAGCTCGGGACTAGCGACGACAGATACGCAGTATTTT.

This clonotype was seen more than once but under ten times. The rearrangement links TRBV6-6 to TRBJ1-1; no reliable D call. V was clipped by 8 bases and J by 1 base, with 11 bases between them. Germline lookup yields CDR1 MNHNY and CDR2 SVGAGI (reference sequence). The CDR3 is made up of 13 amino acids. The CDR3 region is CASQDGQNTEAFF. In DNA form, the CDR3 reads TGTGCCAGCCAAGACGGCCAGAACACTGAAGCTTTCTTT.

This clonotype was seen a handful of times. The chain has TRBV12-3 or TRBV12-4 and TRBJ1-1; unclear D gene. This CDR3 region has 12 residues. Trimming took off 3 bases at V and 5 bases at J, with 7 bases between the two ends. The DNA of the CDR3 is TGTGCCAGCAGTTTTGGCAGGACTGAAGCTTTCTTT. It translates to CASSFGRTEAFF.

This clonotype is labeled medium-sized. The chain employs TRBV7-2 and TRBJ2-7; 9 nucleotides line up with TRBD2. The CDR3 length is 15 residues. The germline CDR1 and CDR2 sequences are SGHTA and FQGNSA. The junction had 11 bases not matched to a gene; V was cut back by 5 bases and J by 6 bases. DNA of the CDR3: TGTGCCAGCAGCCCCCAAAGCGGGGGGCCGGGCGAGCAGTACTTC. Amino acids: CASSPQSGGPGEQYF.

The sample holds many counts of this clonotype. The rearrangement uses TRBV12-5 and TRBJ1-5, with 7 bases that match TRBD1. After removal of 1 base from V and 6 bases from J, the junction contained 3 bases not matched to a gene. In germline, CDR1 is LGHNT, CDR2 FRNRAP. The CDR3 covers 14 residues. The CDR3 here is CASGLGQGRQPQHF. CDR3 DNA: TGTGCTAGTGGTTTGGGACAGGGTCGTCAGCCCCAGCATTTT.

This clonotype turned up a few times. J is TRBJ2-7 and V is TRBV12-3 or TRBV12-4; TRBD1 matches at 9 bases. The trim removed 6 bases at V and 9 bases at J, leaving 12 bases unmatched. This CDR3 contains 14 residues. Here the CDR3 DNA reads TGTGCCAGCAGCCGGGGACAGGGTACGAAGGGGCAGTACTTC. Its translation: CASSRGQGTKGQYF.